This T cell receptor (beta chain) was identified in a study of blood T cell repertoires in COVID-19 (TCRdb year 2020). Context from the whole study: Samples covering the acute and convalescent phases of COVID-19 were provided by collaborators in the United States, Italy and Spain. The prospective study material was composed of cDNA or gDNA derived from T cells, B-cell-depleted T cells, or PBMCs. Deeply sampled blood TCRbeta repertoires from subjects exposed to, actively infected with, or recovered from COVID-19 were included in the dataset. The repertoires were released in a freely available public database meant as a resource for research on the immune response to SARS-CoV-2. The samples were drawn from the first 160 participants of the ongoing ImmuneRACE study and from some 1,300 subjects provided by 6 global collaborators. Nearly every sample came with metadata listing a de-identified subject ID, COVID-19 status, age in years and sex. HLA class I and class II types, where available, came from metadata supplied by the sample provider rather than from assay-based typing. Study-wide findings and limitations: Clinical and demographic metadata were provided uncurated, with the amount varying by source and participant.

Remarks on this clone: It has no known antigen specificity. No much larger clone is present one base from it, and per-base qualities are unavailable.

TCRbeta CDR3 regions were amplified from genomic DNA using the immunoSEQ Assay, a bias-controlled multiplex PCR. Per the original workflow: Nucleated cell counts per sample were estimated from amplification of reference gene primers within the assay. Sequence reads were collapsed and filtered to measure the absolute abundance of every unique TCRbeta CDR3 rearrangement. For each sample, productive Simpson clonality was calculated by taking the square root of Simpson's diversity index across productive rearrangements. In its TCRdb copy, this immuneACCESS table keeps in-frame sequences only and misses some clones. Where compared with another copy, unresolved V genes explain less than half of these, and the others have no known cause. The V and J calls and clone size were taken over from that table, and D and trimming were inferred from the DNA. The sample has about 75,000 clones on record, roughly 90% of them singletons. The ten biggest clones cover 2.5% to 3% of the sample.

From a lookup of the germline V gene, CDR1 and CDR2 are SGHTA and FQGNSA. The trim is 4 bases for V and 2 bases for J, with a gap of 3 bases between the germline ends. CDR3 length: 11 amino acids, cysteine to phenylalanine. Just CDR3 DNA is preserved here, 33 bases in frame from base 1. Each collaborating institution followed its own protocols to collect whole blood in K2EDTA tubes. Collaborator samples were shipped for TCRbeta analysis as frozen whole blood, isolated PBMCs, or DNA extracted from either sample type. The material sequenced was peripheral blood. The rearrangement combines TRBV7-2 with TRBJ2-7, with the identity of the D gene unclear. The source is a human donor in a cohort sampled during active COVID-19. The CDR3 is CASSSTYEQYF. DNA sequence: TGTGCCAGCAGCTCAACCTACGAGCAGTACTTC.